This TCR beta chain was captured by sequencing in a study of blood T cell repertoires in COVID-19. Turning to the study itself: The origin of the acute and convalescent COVID-19 samples was the United States, Italy and Spain.

The length of the CDR3 is 14 residues. V shed 5 bases and J 3 bases; nucleotides not matched to a gene: 6. Germline CDR1 reads KGHSH; CDR2 reads LQKENI. Original processing methods: Estimates of nucleated cell counts were drawn from the amplification of reference gene primers. Here immunoSEQ multiplex PCR was the method, and the copy in TCRdb shows in-frame clones only, minus some. V, J and clone size derive from that table, while D and trimming were established from the DNA sequence. The sample holds roughly 140,000 clones, about 90% seen once. The chain recombines TRBV18 with TRBJ2-5; 7 positions agree with TRBD1. The sequence came from a man in his fifties or sixties with active or convalescent COVID-19. The specimen sequenced was peripheral blood. CDR3 DNA sequence: TGTGCCAGCTCAGGGGGACAGAACGAAGAGACCCAGTACTTC. Translating it yields CASSGGQNEETQYF.